The present entry profiles one T cell receptor (beta chain) with its context. Its antigen is currently not known. No per-base quality is available; no much larger clone lies one base away. TCRbeta CDR3 regions were amplified from genomic DNA using the immunoSEQ Assay, a bias-controlled multiplex PCR. The authors processed their data as follows. Within the assay, amplification of reference gene primers was used to estimate how many nucleated cells each sample contained. Sequence reads were collapsed and filtered to measure the absolute abundance of every unique TCRbeta CDR3 rearrangement. Productive Simpson clonality was computed per sample as the square root of Simpson's diversity index over productive rearrangements. The source is immuneACCESS, and TCRdb retained only in-frame sequences with V and J called. Part of the clones is not carried over; for the studies checked, unresolved V genes explain less than half of this, and the remainder is unexplained. V and J calls and clone size are given by that table; D and trimming were obtained from the DNA. The sample has roughly 97,000 clones on record, about 90% of them singletons. Jointly, the top ten make up nearly 20% of the sample.

The source of the sample is a study of blood T cell repertoires in COVID-19 (dated by TCRdb to about 2020). In terms of the full investigation: Samples from collaborators originated in the United States, Italy and Spain and spanned both the acute and convalescent phases of COVID-19. The material from the prospective study consisted of cDNA or gDNA derived from T cells, B-cell-depleted T cells, or PBMCs. Deeply sampled blood TCRbeta repertoires from subjects exposed to, actively infected with, or recovered from COVID-19 were included in the dataset. The repertoires were released in a freely available public database intended as a resource for research on the immune response to SARS-CoV-2. Samples were obtained from the ongoing ImmuneRACE study (first 160 participants) and from approximately 1,200 subjects provided by 6 global collaborators. Sample metadata almost always included a de-identified subject ID, COVID-19 status, age in years and sex. Where available, HLA class I and class II types were obtained from metadata supplied by the sample provider rather than from assay-based typing.

In the germline V gene, CDR1 corresponds to LGHNA and CDR2 to YNFKEQ. V and J lose 1 base and 4 bases, and a span of 14 bases separates them. Taken from cysteine to phenylalanine, the CDR3 has 17 residues. Only CDR3 DNA remains: 51 bases, in frame from the first base. The collaborating institutions used their own protocols to collect whole blood in K2EDTA tubes. Collaborator samples were shipped for TCRbeta analysis as frozen whole blood, isolated PBMCs, or DNA extracted from either sample type. Points the paper makes about the study in general: The quantity of clinical and demographic metadata differed by source and by participant and was supplied without curation.

The clonotype comes from a human donor in a cohort sampled during active COVID-19. This chain joins TRBV4-2 to TRBJ2-6, with TRBD2 as a weak D call on 5 bases. The sample taken for sequencing was peripheral blood. The nucleotides are TGTGCCAGCAGCCAAGTAGGAGGAGTGGGGGGGGCCAACGTCCTGACTTTC. Translated, it gives CASSQVGGVGGANVLTF.